This T cell receptor (beta chain) comes out of a study of blood T cell repertoires in COVID-19. In the study overall: Acute-phase and convalescent COVID-19 samples originated in the United States, Italy and Spain. T cells, B-cell-depleted T cells, or PBMCs provided the cDNA or gDNA that served as material.

Per the germline V gene, CDR1 is LNHDA and CDR2 is SQIVND (reference sequence). J lost 2 bases, V lost 5 bases, and 10 bases had no gene match. The CDR3 totals 16 residues. As handled by the study authors: Quantification of nucleated cells was approximated via reference gene primer amplification. The method was immunoSEQ multiplex PCR; TCRdb's version includes in-frame clones alone and lacks a portion of them. That table gives V, J and clone size, and the DNA gave D and trimming. The sample holds some 140,000 clones, around 81% seen once. V usage is TRBV19 and J usage is TRBJ2-7; 9 positions agree with TRBD1. This receptor was obtained from a woman aged 55-70 years with active or convalescent COVID-19. Sequencing used peripheral blood. The CDR3 protein is CASSPRGTGWTYEQYF. In DNA form, the CDR3 reads TGTGCCAGTAGTCCGCGGGGGACAGGGTGGACCTACGAGCAGTACTTC.